The clone carrying this T cell receptor beta chain was observed a few times. The antigen is not known. The sample is drawn from a study of T-cell reconstitution after alpha-beta-depleted transplantation in children. The study, taken as a whole, reports: About two months after transplant, alpha-beta T cells reportedly came from several hundred expanded graft clones. T-cell numbers and diversity one year post-transplant derived largely from freshly generated T cells.

The TCRbeta library incorporated unique molecular identifiers. TCRdb reanalysed the PCR reads using MiXCR and keeps one entry per CDR3 protein. The data contain a few hundred thousand distinct CDR3 sequences, roughly a quarter of them singletons. V shed 0 bases and J shed 3 bases, with 5 bases lying between them. Germline loops: CDR1 LNHNV, CDR2 YYDKDF (reference sequence). The CDR3 covers 13 residues. This material consisted of PBMCs, taken before TCRalphabeta/CD19-depleted stem cell transplant. The source of this sequence is a boy younger than two with Wiskott-Aldrich syndrome, due to receive a stem cell transplant. This sequence joins TRBV15 and TRBJ1-1; unclear D gene. This CDR3 reads CATSRELDTEAFF. The CDR3, as DNA: TGTGCCACCAGCAGAGAATTGGACACTGAAGCTTTCTTT.